The 30 T cell receptor beta chains below were found in one sample sequenced in a study of T cell responses to AZD1222 COVID-19 vaccine. TCRdb's copy holds only in-frame clones and misses some; the assay was immunoSEQ multiplex PCR. This sample has about 150,000 clones, with approximately 89% found just once. Sequences were derived from peripheral blood, sampled 28 days after the second AZD1222 dose. The source is an adult who received the AZD1222 COVID-19 vaccine.

The chain recombines TRBV21-1 with TRBJ1-5. TRBV21-1 is tagged as a pseudogene. The CDR3 sequence is 14 residues long. The CDR3 nucleotides read TGTGCCAGCCGACGACGGGGGGCGGGGCAGCCCCAGCATTTT. Residues: CASRRRGAGQPQHF.

V is TRBV30 and J is TRBJ1-1; no clear D gene. The ends were cut back, 5 bases at V and 3 bases at J, with 7 bases in the middle. Germline CDR1 and CDR2: GTSNPN and SVGIG (reference sequence). The CDR3 loop spans 11 amino acids. As DNA, the CDR3 is TGTGCCTGGGCCTTTGACACTGAAGCTTTCTTT. Translating it yields CAWAFDTEAFF.

V usage is TRBV7-9 and J usage is TRBJ1-3; D may be TRBD1 (6 bases). V lost 2 bases to trimming and J lost 8 bases, with 13 bases between them. The CDR3 runs 14 residues. Germline CDR1 SEHNR, CDR2 FQNEAQ (reference sequence). DNA for the CDR3: TGTGCCAGCAGCTTACTTGGGGGCCGGGACACCATATATTTT. Translation gives CASSLLGGRDTIYF.

The chain joins TRBV2 to TRBJ1-1; weak D call: TRBD1 (5 bases). The CDR3 is made up of 14 amino acids. Germline V CDR1 and CDR2: SNHLY, FYNNEI. V gave up 3 bases and J gave up 4 bases, with 12 bases separating them. Here the CDR3 reads CASSEQGLGTEAFF. In DNA, the CDR3 is TGTGCCAGCAGTGAGCAGGGTTTGGGCACTGAAGCTTTCTTT.

The rearrangement joins TRBV30 to TRBJ1-4; 7 positions agree with TRBD1. Trimming cost V 2 bases and J 7 bases; bases outside gene matches: 7. CDR3 length: 14 amino acids. CDR1 is GTSNPN, CDR2 SVGIG, per germline (reference sequence). The CDR3 bases are TGTGCCTGGAGTACGAGGGGGCTTAGTGAAAAACTGTTTTTT. Its translation is CAWSTRGLSEKLFF.

The chain carries TRBV5-6 and TRBJ1-2; D is unclear. The germline CDR1 and CDR2 sequences are SGHDT and YYEEEE. This CDR3 has 14 amino acids. The V end was cut by 0 bases, the J end by 6 bases, with 12 bases between. The CDR3 DNA follows: TGTGCCAGCAGCTTGGAGGTGCCGGGGAATGGCTACACCTTC. This sequence encodes CASSLEVPGNGYTF.

The rearrangement links TRBV27 to TRBJ2-7; D tentatively reads TRBD1 or TRBD2 (5 bases each). The CDR3 is 14 amino acids. Trimming shortened V by 4 bases and J by 7 bases, and 17 bases separated the two germline ends. Germline CDR1 is MNHEY and CDR2 is SMNVEV (reference sequence). CDR3 loop: CASSYGTDHKEQYF. For the CDR3, the DNA is TGTGCCAGCAGTTACGGGACCGACCACAAGGAGCAGTACTTC.

CDR3: CASSLSGTSGNNEQFF. CDR3 sequence (DNA): TGTGCCAGCAGCTTATCAGGTACTAGCGGAAACAATGAGCAGTTCTTC. The chain has TRBV11-3 and TRBJ2-1; TRBD2 agrees at 8 bases. The CDR3 sequence is 16 residues long. Losses at the gene ends were 2 bases for V and 5 bases for J; bases not matched to a gene: 8. Germline values: CDR1 SGHNT, CDR2 YENEEA.

The chain has TRBV19 and TRBJ1-5, with TRBD1 matching 9 bases. Per germline, CDR1 LNHDA and CDR2 SQIVND (reference sequence). V lost 5 bases to trimming and J lost 6 bases; unmatched junction nucleotides: 8. This CDR3 comprises 15 residues. The CDR3 DNA is TGTGCCAGTAGTCCACAGGGGGCGCGAGGTCAGCCCCAGCATTTT. Translated, it gives CASSPQGARGQPQHF.

The chain recombines TRBV2 with TRBJ1-5, with 8 bases matching TRBD1. Per germline, CDR1 SNHLY and CDR2 FYNNEI. Trimming cost V 1 base and J 5 bases; bases outside gene matches: 4. The CDR3 has 15 amino acids. CDR3 bases: TGTGCCAGCAGTGAAGGCCCGGACAGGGATCAGCCCCAGCATTTT. Its translation is CASSEGPDRDQPQHF.

The J gene is TRBJ2-3, the V gene TRBV9; D gene ambiguous. Trimming shortened V by 3 bases and J by 2 bases, and 4 bases separated the two germline ends. CDR1 and CDR2 (germline): SGDLS, YYNGEE. This CDR3 has 12 residues. CDR3 sequence reads: CASSENTDTQYF. CDR3 DNA: TGTGCCAGCAGCGAAAACACAGATACGCAGTATTTT.

The V gene is TRBV6-2 or TRBV6-3, the J gene TRBJ1-5; 9 bases fit TRBD1. V lost 6 bases, J lost 4 bases, and 7 bases stayed unmatched. Germline-derived CDR1 and CDR2 are MNHEY and SVGEGT. This CDR3 has 15 amino acids. CDR3 sequence (DNA): TGTGCCAGCAGCCTAACCGGGACAGGGAATCAGCCCCAGCATTTT. It codes for CASSLTGTGNQPQHF.

The chain uses TRBV7-3 and TRBJ2-3, with 9 nucleotides matching TRBD2. Trimming at V came to 2 bases and at J to 4 bases, leaving 4 bases not matched to a gene. In germline, CDR1 is SGHTA, CDR2 FQGTGA. This CDR3 region has 15 residues. CDR3 sequence (DNA): TGTGCCAGCAGCTTAGCGGGAGGGTTCGCAGATACGCAGTATTTT. This translates into CASSLAGGFADTQYF.

The V and J genes are TRBV30 and TRBJ2-2; no reliable D call. V lost 3 bases to trimming and J lost 1 base, with 6 bases between them. Germline V CDR1 and CDR2: GTSNPN, SVGIG (reference sequence). This CDR3 has 13 residues. The CDR3 loop reads CAWRYRNTGELFF. CDR3 DNA sequence: TGTGCCTGGAGGTACAGGAACACCGGGGAGCTGTTTTTT.

CDR3 nucleotide sequence: TGTGCCAGCAACCCCGGCGACGAGACCGGGGAGCTGTTTTTT. It yields the protein CASNPGDETGELFF. V gene TRBV11-2 combines with J gene TRBJ2-2; D is undetermined. The CDR3 is 14 amino acids. The germline V and J ends were trimmed by 7 bases and 5 bases, with 14 bases remaining between them. Germline V gene lookup returns CDR1 SGHAT and CDR2 FQNNGV.

The J gene is TRBJ2-7, the V gene TRBV11-2; D may be TRBD2 (6 bases). Trimming shortened V by 0 bases and J by 6 bases, and 21 bases separated the two germline ends. Per germline, CDR1 SGHAT and CDR2 FQNNGV. The CDR3 length is 17 residues. The DNA of the CDR3 is TGTGCCAGCAGCTTAGAGGGACTCCTACCCCCGGCGCGCGAGCAGTACTTC. Translating it yields CASSLEGLLPPAREQYF.

This clone was observed once. This sequence joins TRBV7-9 and TRBJ1-1, with TRBD1 matching 7 bases. V shed 0 bases and J 1 base; nucleotides not matched to a gene: 2. Germline CDR1 reads SEHNR; CDR2 reads FQNEAQ (reference sequence). This CDR3 is built from 15 residues. CDR3 sequence (DNA): TGTGCCAGCAGCTTAGCGGGACAGCAGAACACTGAAGCTTTCTTT. It yields the protein CASSLAGQQNTEAFF.

This clone was seen only once. The chain uses TRBV10-2 and TRBJ1-4, with unresolved D. V lost 0 bases and J lost 5, with 13 bases in between. This CDR3 is 16 amino acids long. Germline lookup yields CDR1 WSHSY and CDR2 SAAADI. The CDR3 reads CASSESSPRVNEKLFF. CDR3 nucleotide sequence: TGCGCCAGCAGTGAGTCATCCCCGAGGGTCAATGAAAAACTGTTTTTT.

The V gene is TRBV4-2, the J gene TRBJ1-6; D gene uncertain. The length of the CDR3 is 13 residues. Between the trimmed V and J ends, which lost 1 base and 8 bases, there was a span of 6 bases. Germline V gene data show CDR1 as LGHNA and CDR2 as YNFKEQ. In DNA form, the CDR3 reads TGTGCCAGCAGCCAAGTACGGGATTCACCCCTCCACTTT. Its translation is CASSQVRDSPLHF.

This clone is a singleton in its sample. The chain uses TRBV6-5 and TRBJ2-1; D unclear. The ends were cut back, 2 bases at V and 6 bases at J, with 17 bases in the middle. CDR3 length equals 16 residues. In germline, CDR1 is MNHEY, CDR2 SVGAGI. Here the CDR3 DNA reads TGTGCCAGCAGTTACAGAGTGGCAACCCCCCCCAATGAGCAGTTCTTC. Amino acid sequence: CASSYRVATPPNEQFF.

The chain is built from TRBV19 and TRBJ1-2; D is possibly TRBD1 (5 bases). The CDR3 runs to 15 residues. Trimming cost V 7 bases and J 3 bases, with 18 bases left between them. Germline V gene data show CDR1 as LNHDA and CDR2 as SQIVND (reference sequence). CDR3 in DNA: TGTGCCAGTACCAGGGCAGACGTTGGGGACTATGGCTACACCTTC. The encoded protein is CASTRADVGDYGYTF.

This clone was counted once. The same CDR3 is also encoded by other DNA sequences in this sample. The rearrangement joins TRBV11-3 to TRBJ1-1; D uncertain. Germline lookup yields CDR1 SGHNT and CDR2 YENEEA. V dropped 3 bases and J dropped 0 bases, with 5 bases sitting between them. The CDR3 sequence is 13 residues long. The CDR3 DNA follows: TGTGCCAGCAGCTTTACATTGAACACTGAAGCTTTCTTT. Amino acids: CASSFTLNTEAFF.

The chain is built from TRBV19 and TRBJ1-1, with D hard to call. The CDR3 loop spans 13 amino acids. Trimming took 4 bases from V and 2 from J, leaving 8 bases between them. From germline, CDR1 is LNHDA and CDR2 SQIVND (reference sequence). Here the CDR3 DNA reads TGTGCCAGTAGTACTTTTGGAAACACTGAAGCTTTCTTT. Its translation is CASSTFGNTEAFF. Complete variable domain (other parts from reference TRBV19 and TRBJ1-1): DGGITQSPKYLFRKEGQNVTLSCEQNLNHDAMYWYRQDPGQGLRLIYYSQIVNDFQKGDIAEGYSVSREKKESFPLTVTSAQKNPTAFYLCASSTFGNTEAFFGQGTRLTVV.

The gene calls are TRBV6-5 and TRBJ1-5; 8 bases are a match to TRBD1. CDR3 length equals 15 residues. V trimming: 6 bases; J trimming: 5 bases; junction bases outside the gene matches: 9. Germline assignment: CDR1 MNHEY and CDR2 SVGAGI. CDR3 sequence reads: CASSPVDRVDQPQHF. As DNA, the CDR3 is TGTGCCAGCAGCCCCGTGGACAGGGTCGATCAGCCCCAGCATTTT.

The chain has TRBV6-6 and TRBJ1-3; no reliable D call. The CDR3 extends over 15 amino acids. Germline V gene sequence: CDR1 MNHNY, CDR2 SVGAGI (reference sequence). Trimming left V 0 bases short and J 4 bases short, with 10 bases between. In nucleotides, the CDR3 is TGTGCCAGCAGTTACTCGAGAGGCTCCGGAAACACCATATATTTT. As protein: CASSYSRGSGNTIYF.

The chain links TRBV30 to TRBJ2-3, with D perhaps TRBD1 (6 bases). The CDR3 runs to 14 residues. V was shortened by 2 bases and J by 3 bases, with 12 bases between the two germline ends. Germline V gene lookup returns CDR1 GTSNPN and CDR2 SVGIG (reference sequence). The CDR3 spells CAWSQYTGTDTQYF. The DNA for the CDR3 is TGTGCCTGGAGTCAATACACAGGGACAGATACGCAGTATTTT.

The rearrangement links TRBV11-3 to TRBJ2-3, with 11 bases that match TRBD2. This CDR3 has 17 residues. Germline V gene data show CDR1 as SGHNT and CDR2 as YENEEA. V shed 5 bases, J shed 2 bases, and the junction held 9 bases outside the gene matches. CDR3 region: CASSERTSGYLTDTQYF. CDR3 nucleotide sequence: TGTGCCAGCAGCGAACGGACTAGCGGGTACCTCACAGATACGCAGTATTTT.

The chain is built from TRBV27 and TRBJ2-1; D is ambiguous. The V end was cut by 6 bases, the J end by 4 bases, with 13 bases between. The CDR3 contains 14 residues. The germline CDR1 and CDR2 sequences are MNHEY and SMNVEV (reference sequence). DNA for the CDR3: TGTGCCAGCAGCCTTTCAAGGGTATACAATGAGCAGTTCTTC. Encoded protein: CASSLSRVYNEQFF.

This clone has just a few counts. The chain employs TRBV7-2 and TRBJ2-7; 7 bases agree with TRBD2. The J segment lost 2 bases and the V segment lost 5 bases, leaving 9 bases of the junction unmatched. The V gene's germline CDR1 is SGHTA and CDR2 FQGNSA. CDR3 size: 15 residues. DNA for the CDR3: TGTGCCAGCAGCCCGCCCGCGGGAGCGGCCTACGAGCAGTACTTC. Its protein product is CASSPPAGAAYEQYF.

The J gene is TRBJ1-2, the V gene TRBV30; D not resolved. Per the germline V gene, CDR1 is GTSNPN and CDR2 is SVGIG (reference sequence). The CDR3 spans 14 residues. Trimming left V 0 bases short and J 3 bases short, with 11 bases between. The CDR3, as DNA: TGTGCCTGGAGTGTAGGTACTAACTACTATGGCTACACCTTC. Translation: CAWSVGTNYYGYTF.